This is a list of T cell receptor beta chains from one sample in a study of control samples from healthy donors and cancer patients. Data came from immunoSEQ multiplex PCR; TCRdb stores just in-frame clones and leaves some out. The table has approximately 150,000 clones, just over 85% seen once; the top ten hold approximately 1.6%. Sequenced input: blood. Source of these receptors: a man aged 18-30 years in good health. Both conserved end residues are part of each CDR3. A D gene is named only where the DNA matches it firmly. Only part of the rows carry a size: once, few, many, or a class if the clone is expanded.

CASSPQGARITDTQYF | TGTGCCAGCAGTCCACAGGGGGCGAGGATTACAGATACGCAGTATTTT | TRBV28 | . | TRBD1 | TRBJ2-3
CASSLNRDQPQHF | TGTGCCAGCAGCTTAAACAGGGATCAGCCCCAGCATTTT | TRBV7-3 | . | . | TRBJ1-5
CASSYRSEAFF | TGTGCCAGCAGTTACCGGTCTGAAGCTTTCTTT | TRBV6-5 | . | . | TRBJ1-1
CATRKGGNTEAFF | TGTGCCACCCGGAAGGGCGGGAACACTGAAGCTTTCTTT | TRBV24-1 | once | . | TRBJ1-1
CASSILQGSNQPQHF | TGTGCCAGTAGTATCCTACAGGGGAGCAATCAGCCCCAGCATTTT | TRBV19 | . | TRBD1 | TRBJ1-5
CSGGQGAGEKLFF | TGCAGCGGAGGACAGGGGGCCGGTGAAAAACTGTTTTTT | TRBV29-1 | . | TRBD1 | TRBJ1-4
CASSLEGGISGNTIYF | TGCGCCAGCAGCTTGGAAGGCGGGATCTCTGGAAACACCATATATTTT | TRBV5-1 | . | . | TRBJ1-3
CASTHPPGTGPRPQHF | TGTGCCAGCACCCACCCCCCAGGTACAGGTCCTCGGCCCCAGCATTTT | TRBV28 | . | . | TRBJ1-5
CASSYGGAGANVLTF | TGTGCCAGCAGCTATGGGGGCGCCGGGGCCAACGTCCTGACTTTC | TRBV6-6 | once | . | TRBJ2-6
CASLNPGQVNEKLFF | TGTGCCAGCCTGAACCCGGGACAGGTGAATGAAAAACTGTTTTTT | TRBV2 | . | TRBD1 | TRBJ1-4
CASSPPWPESSYEQYF | TGTGCCAGCAGCCCCCCCTGGCCTGAGAGCTCCTACGAGCAGTACTTC | TRBV13 | . | . | TRBJ2-7
CASSLIPTSTDTQYF | TGTGCCAGCAGCCTAATCCCTACTAGCACAGATACGCAGTATTTT | TRBV7-3 | . | . | TRBJ2-3
CASSLAQGRNSPLHF | TGTGCCAGCAGTCTAGCACAGGGAAGGAATTCACCCCTCCACTTT | TRBV25-1 | . | . | TRBJ1-6
CATSDSGAGYNEQFF | TGTGCCACCAGTGATTCTGGGGCGGGTTACAATGAGCAGTTCTTC | TRBV24-1 | . | . | TRBJ2-1